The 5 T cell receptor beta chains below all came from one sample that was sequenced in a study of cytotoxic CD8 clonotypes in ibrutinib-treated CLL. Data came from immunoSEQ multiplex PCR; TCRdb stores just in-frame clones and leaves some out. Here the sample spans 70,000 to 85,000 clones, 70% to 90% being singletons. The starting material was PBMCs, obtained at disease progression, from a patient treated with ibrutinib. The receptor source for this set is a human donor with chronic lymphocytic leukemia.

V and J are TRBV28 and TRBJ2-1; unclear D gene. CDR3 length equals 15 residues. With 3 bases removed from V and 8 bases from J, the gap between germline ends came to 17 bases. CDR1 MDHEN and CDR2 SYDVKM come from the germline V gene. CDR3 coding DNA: TGTGCCAGCAGTTTGGGTTTACGTCTCATCCATGAGCAGTTCTTC. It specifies CASSLGLRLIHEQFF. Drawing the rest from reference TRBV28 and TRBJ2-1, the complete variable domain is DVKVTQSSRYLVKRTGEKVFLECVQDMDHENMFWYRQDPGLGLRLIYFSYDVKMKEKGDIPEGYSVSREKKERFSLILESASTNQTSMYLCASSLGLRLIHEQFFGPGTRLTVL.

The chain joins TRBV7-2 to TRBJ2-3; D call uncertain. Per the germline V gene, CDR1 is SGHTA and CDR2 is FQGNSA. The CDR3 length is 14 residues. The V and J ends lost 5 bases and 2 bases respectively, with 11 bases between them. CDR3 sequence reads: CASSLSGSTDTQYF. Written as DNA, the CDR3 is TGTGCCAGCAGCCTCTCCGGGTCCACAGATACGCAGTATTTT.

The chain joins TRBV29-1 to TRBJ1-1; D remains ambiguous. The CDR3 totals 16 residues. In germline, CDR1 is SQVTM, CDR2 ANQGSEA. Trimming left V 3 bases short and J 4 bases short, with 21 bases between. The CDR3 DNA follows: TGCAGCGTTGATTTTCTTTTTAGTCGGTTGGGCACTGAAGCTTTCTTT. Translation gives CSVDFLFSRLGTEAFF.

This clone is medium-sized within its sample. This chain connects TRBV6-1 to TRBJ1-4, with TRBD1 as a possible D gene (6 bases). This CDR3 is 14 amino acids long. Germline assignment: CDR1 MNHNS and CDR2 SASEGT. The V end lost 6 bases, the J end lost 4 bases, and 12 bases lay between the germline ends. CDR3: CASSLQGLNEKLFF. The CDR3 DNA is TGTGCCAGCAGCCTACAGGGCCTTAATGAAAAACTGTTTTTT.

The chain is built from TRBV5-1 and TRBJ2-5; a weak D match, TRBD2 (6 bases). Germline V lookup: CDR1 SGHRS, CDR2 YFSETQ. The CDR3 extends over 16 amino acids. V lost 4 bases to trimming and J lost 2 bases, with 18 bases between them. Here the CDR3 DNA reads TGCGCCAGCAGCCCTAACGGAGGGTCCCAACAAGAGACCCAGTACTTC. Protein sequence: CASSPNGGSQQETQYF.